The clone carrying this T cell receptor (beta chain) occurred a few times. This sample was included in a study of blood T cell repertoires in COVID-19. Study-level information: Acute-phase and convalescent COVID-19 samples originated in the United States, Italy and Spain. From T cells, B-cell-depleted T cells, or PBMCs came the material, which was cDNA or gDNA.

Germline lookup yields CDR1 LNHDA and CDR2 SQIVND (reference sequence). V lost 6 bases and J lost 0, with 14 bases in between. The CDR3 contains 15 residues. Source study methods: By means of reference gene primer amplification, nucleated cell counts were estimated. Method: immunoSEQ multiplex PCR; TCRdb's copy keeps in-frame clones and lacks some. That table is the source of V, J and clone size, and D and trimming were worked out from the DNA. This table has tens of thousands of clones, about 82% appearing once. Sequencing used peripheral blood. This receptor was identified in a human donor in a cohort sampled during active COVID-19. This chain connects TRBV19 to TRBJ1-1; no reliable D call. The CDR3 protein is CASRAREVMNTEAFF. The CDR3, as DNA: TGTGCCAGTAGAGCTCGGGAGGTGATGAACACTGAAGCTTTCTTT.